The 15 T cell receptor beta chains given below trace back to one sample, sequenced in a study of T-cell reconstitution after alpha-beta-depleted transplantation in children. Unique molecular identifiers tagged the TCRbeta library. TCRdb re-called the PCR reads through MiXCR, storing one row per CDR3 protein. Altogether 480,000 or so distinct CDR3 sequences are present, approximately 10% being singletons, with the ten largest covering around 2%. The specimen comprised PBMCs, sampled before TCRalphabeta/CD19-depleted stem cell transplant. These TCRs come from a child younger than 10 with inherited bone marrow failure, due to receive a stem cell transplant.

This chain connects TRBV24-1 to TRBJ2-1; D remains unclear. Deletions cut 1 base from V and 5 bases from J, with 5 bases between. Per germline, CDR1 KGHDR and CDR2 SFDVKD. This CDR3 contains 13 residues. Here the CDR3 DNA reads TGTGCCACCAGTGATTTCGTAGACAATGAGCAGTTCTTC. This sequence encodes CATSDFVDNEQFF.

This clonotype has a count of ten or more. CDR3 DNA: TGTGCCAGCAGTCGGGACTTCCTTTTTAGAAACACCATATATTTT. Its protein product is CASSRDFLFRNTIYF. This sequence joins TRBV12-3 or TRBV12-4 and TRBJ1-3; D possibly corresponds to TRBD1 (5 bases). The CDR3 totals 15 residues. Trimming stripped 5 bases from V and 5 bases from J, with 16 bases between.

As DNA, the CDR3 is TGTGCCAGCAGTTCAGGTTTAAAAGAAGCTTTCTTT. Translating gives CASSSGLKEAFF. The chain is built from TRBV7-8 and TRBJ1-1; no clear D. CDR1 and CDR2 from the germline V gene are SGHVS and FQNEAQ. The CDR3 has 12 residues. Trimming cost V 6 bases and J 8 bases, with 13 bases left between them.

The chain has TRBV20-1 and TRBJ1-4; possibly TRBD1 for D (6 bases). This CDR3 has 15 residues. CDR1 is DFQATT, CDR2 SNEGSKA, per germline (reference sequence). Trimming cost V 0 bases and J 2 bases, with 10 bases left between them. CDR3 sequence reads: CSARDLGATNEKLFF. The CDR3 nucleotides are TGCAGTGCTAGAGATCTGGGGGCGACTAATGAAAAACTGTTTTTT.

This clonotype has a count of ten or more. The rearrangement links TRBV2 to TRBJ1-1; 7 bases are shared with TRBD1. Germline trimming cut 2 bases from V and 6 bases from J; bases unmatched to any gene: 9. Germline values: CDR1 SNHLY, CDR2 FYNNEI. The CDR3 is made up of 15 amino acids. In DNA form, the CDR3 reads TGTGCCAGCAGTGAAAGACTCCGACAGGGCCCTGAAGCTTTCTTT. It encodes CASSERLRQGPEAFF.

The V gene is TRBV7-2, the J gene TRBJ2-7; 8 bases align to TRBD2. V lost 2 bases and J lost 3; bases outside the gene matches: 15. CDR3 length: 18 residues. CDR1 and CDR2 (germline): SGHTA, FQGNSA. DNA of the CDR3: TGTGCCAGCAGCTTAAAGGTGTCTCAGCGGGGGAGTTTCTACGAGCAGTACTTC. It specifies CASSLKVSQRGSFYEQYF.

There are many counts of this clonotype. The chain is built from TRBV5-5 and TRBJ2-7; D is perhaps TRBD1 (6 bases). The germline V and J ends were trimmed by 3 bases and 5 bases, with 18 bases remaining between them. CDR1 is SGHKS, CDR2 YYEKEE, per germline (reference sequence). The CDR3 has 15 amino acids. The CDR3 bases are TGTGCCAGCAGCTCCATAAAACAGGGTACCAACGAGCAGTACTTC. Translating it yields CASSSIKQGTNEQYF.

This clonotype was counted ten times or more. V gene TRBV25-1 combines with J gene TRBJ1-4; 9 bases line up with TRBD1. With V trimmed by 6 bases and J by 6 bases, 8 bases remained unmatched. The CDR3 loop spans 15 amino acids. Per the germline V gene, CDR1 is MGHDK and CDR2 is SYGVNS. CDR3 residues: CASRPNRGPDEKLFF. CDR3 coding DNA: TGTGCCAGCAGGCCAAACAGGGGGCCAGATGAAAAACTGTTTTTT.

In this sample, this clonotype turned up many times. The J gene is TRBJ2-5, the V gene TRBV20-1; 11 bases align to TRBD2. The CDR3 sequence is 17 residues long. Trimming removed 6 bases from V and 2 bases from J; junction bases left unmatched: 14. CDR1 is DFQATT and CDR2 is SNEGSKA in the germline V gene (reference sequence). This chain's CDR3 is CSASRDLAGGIQETQYF. The CDR3 coding sequence is TGCAGTGCCTCACGGGATCTAGCGGGAGGAATACAAGAGACCCAGTACTTC.

The table lists this clonotype with a few counts. The rearrangement uses TRBV4-3 and TRBJ2-5; 11 bases line up with TRBD1. The V gene's germline CDR1 is LGHNA and CDR2 YSLEER. V lost 1 base to trimming and J lost 5 bases; unmatched junction nucleotides: 3. CDR3 length: 15 amino acids. The CDR3 region has the DNA TGCGCCAGCAGCCAAGGGACAGGGGGCGTTGAGACCCAGTACTTC. Translated, it gives CASSQGTGGVETQYF.

This clonotype was detected many times. The V and J genes are TRBV21-1 and TRBJ2-7. TRBV21-1 is termed a pseudogene. The CDR3 length is 13 residues. In DNA, the CDR3 is TGTGCCAGCAGCAAATTCGTCATCCCCGGGCAGTACTTC. Its translation: CASSKFVIPGQYF.

This clonotype was counted many times. V and J are TRBV4-2 and TRBJ2-2; 12 bases are shared with TRBD2. J gave up 4 bases and V 0 bases, and 15 bases lay outside the gene matches. Germline-derived CDR1 and CDR2 are LGHNA and YNFKEQ. The CDR3 runs 21 residues. The CDR3 loop reads CASSQDPAWTSGNSFTGELFF. CDR3 bases: TGTGCCAGCAGCCAAGACCCCGCCTGGACTAGCGGGAATTCGTTCACCGGGGAGCTGTTTTTT.

This clonotype was counted only a few times. This sequence joins TRBV20-1 and TRBJ1-6, with D perhaps matching TRBD1 (5 bases). The CDR3 totals 15 residues. The V end lost 0 bases, the J end lost 9 bases, and 15 bases lay between the germline ends. Germline loops: CDR1 DFQATT, CDR2 SNEGSKA (reference sequence). The DNA for the CDR3 is TGCAGTGCTAGAGATCGGGGCGGCACTGGTTCACCCCTCCACTTT. Its protein is CSARDRGGTGSPLHF.

This clonotype has a count of ten or more. The genes are TRBV7-2 and TRBJ2-7, with D hard to call. V lost 1 base and J lost 5, with 12 bases in between. This CDR3 spans 14 amino acids. Germline V lookup: CDR1 SGHTA, CDR2 FQGNSA. The DNA of the CDR3 is TGTGCCAGCAGCTTAGACCCATTACTCAACGAGCAGTACTTC. Translated: CASSLDPLLNEQYF.

This clonotype was seen more than once but under ten times. V gene TRBV5-1 combines with J gene TRBJ2-2, with TRBD2 matching over 7 bases. Germline CDR1 is SGHRS and CDR2 is YFSETQ. This CDR3 is 16 amino acids long. Trimming took 2 bases from V and 2 from J; bases not matched to a gene: 6. The DNA for the CDR3 is TGCGCCAGCAGCTTTTTATGGGACTACAACACCGGGGAGCTGTTTTTT. It yields the protein CASSFLWDYNTGELFF.